This T cell receptor beta chain came from a study of blood T cell repertoires in COVID-19. Per germline, CDR1 KGHSH and CDR2 LQKENI. CDR3 size: 14 residues. In regard to this clone: At one end, the junction sequence differs from germline, possibly due to a read error.

The data were produced by immunoSEQ multiplex PCR, yet TCRdb's version contains in-frame clones alone and is incomplete. Here the sample spans 170,000 or so clones, about 90% being singletons. The source material was PBMCs or T cells enriched from blood (not recorded which). The clonotype comes from a woman between 50 and 59 years old who had recovered from COVID-19. The chain employs TRBV18 and TRBJ1-3; maybe TRBD1 (5 bases). The CDR3 DNA reads TGTGCCAGCTCACCGTGGGACTCTAGAAACACCATATATTTT. It specifies CASSPWDSRNTIYF.